This T cell receptor (beta chain) came from a study of cytomegalovirus exposure and HLA in healthy donors. PCR amplification relied on 60 Vbeta primers (plus 13 Jbeta primers). The assay was immunoSEQ multiplex PCR, and TCRdb's table has in-frame clones only and misses some. In the table there are around 170,000 clones, roughly 79% of which are singletons. The germline V and J ends were trimmed by 5 bases and 1 base, with 9 bases remaining between them. There are 13 residues in the CDR3. Germline CDR1 is SGHNT and CDR2 is YYREEE (reference sequence). The receptor's source is a man aged 35 to 55 in good health and CMV-seronegative. The V gene is TRBV5-4, the J gene TRBJ2-5, with D tentatively TRBD2 (6 bases). Specimen: PBMCs. The CDR3 DNA reads as TGTGCCAGCAGTGGGGACTTCCAAGAGACCCAGTACTTC. The encoded protein is CASSGDFQETQYF.